Listed here is a single TCR beta chain. This sample stems from a study of technical replicates of blood from a few donors. Trimming shortened V by 0 bases and J by 8 bases, and 14 bases separated the two germline ends. The length of the CDR3 is 14 residues. CDR1 and CDR2 (germline): SGHRS, YFSETQ. Profiling relied on immunoSEQ multiplex PCR, and the TCRdb table lists in-frame clones only, not all of them. The sample includes fewer than 100,000 clones, 89% of them seen just once. The chain recombines TRBV5-1 with TRBJ1-2; possibly TRBD1 for D (5 bases). The TCR was taken from a human donor in good health. The sequenced sample was T cells isolated from PBMCs. CDR3 in DNA: TGCGCCAGCAGCTTGGGATCGGCGACAGAGGGCTACACCTTC. Translating it yields CASSLGSATEGYTF.